This paragraph reports one T cell receptor (beta chain). The sample comes from a study of blood T cell repertoires in COVID-19. Study at large: Some COVID-19 samples were acute and others convalescent; all came from the United States, Italy and Spain. T cells, B-cell-depleted T cells, or PBMCs supplied cDNA or gDNA.

In the original workflow: Nucleated cell counts were estimated from reference gene primer amplification. The data were produced by immunoSEQ multiplex PCR, yet TCRdb's version contains in-frame clones alone and is incomplete. D and trimming come from the DNA, and the V and J calls and clone size come from that table. The data contain tens of thousands of clones, roughly 80% of them singletons. The CDR3 has 13 residues. Trimming cost V 5 bases and J 5 bases, with 12 bases left between them. Germline loops: CDR1 MNHEY, CDR2 SMNVEV (reference sequence). Material for sequencing was peripheral blood. The rearrangement joins TRBV27 to TRBJ1-1; TRBD1 might be the D (6 bases). The clonotype originates from a woman between 50 and 59 years old with acute or convalescent COVID-19. Here the CDR3 DNA reads TGTGCCAGCAGTGGGGGCTCGAGGACTGAAGCTTTCTTT. Translation gives CASSGGSRTEAFF.